This entry features one T cell receptor (beta chain) sequence. The germline V gene encodes CDR1 LNHDA and CDR2 SQIVND (reference sequence). This CDR3 has 17 amino acids. V was pared by 0 bases and J by 0 bases, with 12 bases between. The repertoire was sequenced with immunoSEQ multiplex PCR; TCRdb's copy has only in-frame clones and lacks some. Of 100,000 to 120,000 clones listed, 70% to 90% were seen once; the top ten hold roughly 9.2%. The data stem from a study of T cell responses to AZD1222 COVID-19 vaccine. This chain connects TRBV19 to TRBJ1-5; D is possibly TRBD1 (6 bases). The sample was peripheral blood, taken on day 0 of AZD1222 vaccination. The source is an adult in good health. CDR3 amino acids: CASSIDRGTTSNQPQHF. The CDR3 DNA sequence: TGTGCCAGTAGTATAGATCGCGGGACAACTAGCAATCAGCCCCAGCATTTT.